This T cell receptor (beta chain) is from a study of spatial heterogeneity in lung cancer. In the library, each TCR cDNA molecule bore its own unique molecular identifier. MiXCR was run by TCRdb on the 5' RACE reads, yielding one entry per CDR3 protein. The table records around 30,000 distinct CDR3 sequences, under 6.5% of them present only once. Time point described: blood at routine non-recurrence follow-up after resection. From tumor, nontumor lung or frozen PBMC, whole RNA was taken unsorted for sequencing. This clonotype was observed a few times. This TCR derives from a male donor with early-stage non-small cell lung cancer. Sequencing was performed on PBMCs, taken at follow-up.

The CDR3 here is CASSQVGTREKDNEQFF. In DNA form, the CDR3 reads TGTGCCAGCAGCCAAGTAGGTACGCGGGAGAAAGACAATGAGCAGTTCTTC. The V gene is TRBV3-1, the J gene TRBJ2-1; 7 positions match TRBD2. The CDR3 is made up of 17 amino acids. Germline V gene sequence: CDR1 LGHDT, CDR2 YNNKEL (reference sequence). The trim removed 1 base at V and 5 bases at J, leaving 11 bases unmatched.